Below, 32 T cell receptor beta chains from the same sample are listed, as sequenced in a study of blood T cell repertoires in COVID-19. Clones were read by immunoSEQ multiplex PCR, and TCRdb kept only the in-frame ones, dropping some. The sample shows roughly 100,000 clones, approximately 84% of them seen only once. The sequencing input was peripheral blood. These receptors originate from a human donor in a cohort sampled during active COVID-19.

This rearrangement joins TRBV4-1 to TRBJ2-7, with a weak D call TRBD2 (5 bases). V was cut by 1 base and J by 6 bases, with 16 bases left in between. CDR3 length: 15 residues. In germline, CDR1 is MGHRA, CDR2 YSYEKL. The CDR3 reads CASSQVPGNRGEQYF. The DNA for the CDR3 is TGCGCCAGCAGCCAAGTCCCGGGGAACCGCGGCGAGCAGTACTTC.

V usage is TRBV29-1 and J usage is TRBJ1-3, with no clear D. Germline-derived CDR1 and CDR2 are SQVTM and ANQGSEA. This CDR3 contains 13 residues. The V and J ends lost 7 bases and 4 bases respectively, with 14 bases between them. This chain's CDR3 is CSAGFRGGNTIYF. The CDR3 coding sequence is TGCAGCGCCGGCTTTAGAGGCGGAAACACCATATATTTT.

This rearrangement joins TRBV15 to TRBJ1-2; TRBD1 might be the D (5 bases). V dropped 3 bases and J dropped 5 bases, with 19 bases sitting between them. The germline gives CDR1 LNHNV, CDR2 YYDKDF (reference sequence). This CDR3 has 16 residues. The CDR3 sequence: CATSRGRTRTGYGYTF. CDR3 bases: TGTGCCACCAGCAGGGGAAGGACAAGGACGGGTTATGGCTACACCTTC.

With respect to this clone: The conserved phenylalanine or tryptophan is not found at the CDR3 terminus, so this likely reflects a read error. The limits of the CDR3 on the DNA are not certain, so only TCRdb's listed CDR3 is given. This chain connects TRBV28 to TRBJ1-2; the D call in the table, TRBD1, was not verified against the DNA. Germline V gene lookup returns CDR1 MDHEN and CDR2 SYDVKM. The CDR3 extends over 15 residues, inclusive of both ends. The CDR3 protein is CASSLPGQGARLPIT.

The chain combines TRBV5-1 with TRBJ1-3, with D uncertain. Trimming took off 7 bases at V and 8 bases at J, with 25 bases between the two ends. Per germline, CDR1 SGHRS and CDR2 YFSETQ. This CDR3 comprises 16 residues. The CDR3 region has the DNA TGCGCCAGCCGTAGAGGTGGCGGGCTGCCGGTGGACACCATATATTTT. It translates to CASRRGGGLPVDTIYF. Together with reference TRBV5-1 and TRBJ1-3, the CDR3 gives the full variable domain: KAGVTQTPRYLIKTRGQQVTLSCSPISGHRSVSWYQQTPGQGLQFLFEYFSETQRNKGNFPGRFSGRQFSNSRSEMNVSTLELGDSALYLCASRRGGGLPVDTIYFGEGSWLTVV.

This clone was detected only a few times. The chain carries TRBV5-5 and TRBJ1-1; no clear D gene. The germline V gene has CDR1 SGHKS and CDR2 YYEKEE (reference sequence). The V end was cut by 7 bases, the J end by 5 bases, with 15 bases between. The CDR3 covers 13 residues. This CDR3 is CASVWAGGTEAFF. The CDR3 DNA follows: TGTGCCAGCGTTTGGGCGGGCGGGACTGAAGCTTTCTTT.

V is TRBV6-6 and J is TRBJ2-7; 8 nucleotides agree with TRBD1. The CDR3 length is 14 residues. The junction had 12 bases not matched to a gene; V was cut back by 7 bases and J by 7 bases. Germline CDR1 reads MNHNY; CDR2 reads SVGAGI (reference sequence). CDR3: CASTPDGQGREQYF. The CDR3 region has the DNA TGTGCCAGCACCCCCGACGGACAGGGTAGAGAGCAGTACTTC.

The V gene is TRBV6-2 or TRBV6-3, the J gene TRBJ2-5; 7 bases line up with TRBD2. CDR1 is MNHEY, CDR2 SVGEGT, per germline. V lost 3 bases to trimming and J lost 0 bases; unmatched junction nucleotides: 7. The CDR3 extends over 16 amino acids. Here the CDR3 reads CASSYGRGPYQETQYF. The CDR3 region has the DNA TGTGCCAGCAGTTATGGGAGGGGACCGTACCAAGAGACCCAGTACTTC.

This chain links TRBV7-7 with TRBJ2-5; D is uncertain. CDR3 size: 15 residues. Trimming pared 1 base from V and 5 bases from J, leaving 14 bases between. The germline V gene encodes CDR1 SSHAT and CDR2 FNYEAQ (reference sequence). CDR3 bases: TGTGCCAGCAGCTTAGGTAGTGGTCCTCCGGAGACCCAGTACTTC. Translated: CASSLGSGPPETQYF.

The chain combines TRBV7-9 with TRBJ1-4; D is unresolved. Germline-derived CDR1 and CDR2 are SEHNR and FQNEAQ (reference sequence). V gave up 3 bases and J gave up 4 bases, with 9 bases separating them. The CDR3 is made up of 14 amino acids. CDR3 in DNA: TGTGCCAGCAGCTTTTCCACAGTTAATGAAAAACTGTTTTTT. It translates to CASSFSTVNEKLFF.

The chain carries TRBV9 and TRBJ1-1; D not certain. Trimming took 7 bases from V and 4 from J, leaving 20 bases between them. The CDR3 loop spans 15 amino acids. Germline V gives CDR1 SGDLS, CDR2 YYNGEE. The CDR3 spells CASGPRAGMSTEAFF. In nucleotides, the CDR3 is TGTGCCAGCGGACCTCGGGCCGGGATGAGCACTGAAGCTTTCTTT. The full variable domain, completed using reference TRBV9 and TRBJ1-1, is DSGVTQTPKHLITATGQRVTLRCSPRSGDLSVYWYQQSLDQGLQFLIQYYNGEERAKGNILERFSAQQFPDLHSELNLSSLELGDSALYFCASGPRAGMSTEAFFGQGTRLTVV.

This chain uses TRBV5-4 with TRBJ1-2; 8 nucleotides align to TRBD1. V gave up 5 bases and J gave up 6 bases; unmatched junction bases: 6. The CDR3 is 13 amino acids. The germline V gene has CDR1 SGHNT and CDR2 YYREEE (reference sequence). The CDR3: CASRPTGVDGYTF. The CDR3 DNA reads TGTGCCAGCAGACCGACAGGGGTTGATGGCTACACCTTC.

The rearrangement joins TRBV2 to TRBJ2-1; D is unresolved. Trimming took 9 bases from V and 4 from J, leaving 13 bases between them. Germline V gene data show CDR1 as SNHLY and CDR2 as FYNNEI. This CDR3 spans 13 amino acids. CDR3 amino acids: CASRLDAYNEQFF. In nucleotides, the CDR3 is TGTGCCAGTAGACTCGACGCGTACAATGAGCAGTTCTTC. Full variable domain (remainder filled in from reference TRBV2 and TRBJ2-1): EPEVTQTPSHQVTQMGQEVILRCVPISNHLYFYWYRQILGQKVEFLVSFYNNEISEKSEIFDDQFSVERPDGSNFTLKIRSTKLEDSAMYFCASRLDAYNEQFFGPGTRLTVL.

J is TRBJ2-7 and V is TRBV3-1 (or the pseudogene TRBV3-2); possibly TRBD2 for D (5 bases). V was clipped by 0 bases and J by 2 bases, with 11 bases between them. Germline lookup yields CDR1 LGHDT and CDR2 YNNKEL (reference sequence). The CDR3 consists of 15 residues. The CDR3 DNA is TGTGCCAGCAGCCAAGAAACCGGGATGACCTACGAGCAGTACTTC. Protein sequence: CASSQETGMTYEQYF.

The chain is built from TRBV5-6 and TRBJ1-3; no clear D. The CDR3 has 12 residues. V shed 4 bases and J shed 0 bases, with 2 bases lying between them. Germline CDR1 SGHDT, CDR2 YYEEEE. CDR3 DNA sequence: TGTGCCAGCAGCCTCTCTGGAAACACCATATATTTT. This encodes CASSLSGNTIYF.

As DNA, the CDR3 is TGCGCCAGCAGCTTTGTGGGAGGCAATGAAAAACTGTTTTTT. This gives the protein CASSFVGGNEKLFF. This sequence joins TRBV5-1 and TRBJ1-4, with D unresolved. Trimming removed 2 bases from V and 5 bases from J, with 10 bases in between. The germline gives CDR1 SGHRS, CDR2 YFSETQ. The CDR3 is made up of 14 amino acids. Together with reference TRBV5-1 and TRBJ1-4, the CDR3 gives the full variable domain: KAGVTQTPRYLIKTRGQQVTLSCSPISGHRSVSWYQQTPGQGLQFLFEYFSETQRNKGNFPGRFSGRQFSNSRSEMNVSTLELGDSALYLCASSFVGGNEKLFFGSGTQLSVL.

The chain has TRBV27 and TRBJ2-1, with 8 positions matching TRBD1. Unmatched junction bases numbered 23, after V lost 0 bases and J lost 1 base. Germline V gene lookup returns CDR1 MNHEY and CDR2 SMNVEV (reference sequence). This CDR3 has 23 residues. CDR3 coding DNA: TGTGCCAGCAGTTTATCCGCCAGGGGCAGGGGGCTCCTTAAGGGGCGTTCCTACAATGAGCAGTTCTTC. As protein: CASSLSARGRGLLKGRSYNEQFF.

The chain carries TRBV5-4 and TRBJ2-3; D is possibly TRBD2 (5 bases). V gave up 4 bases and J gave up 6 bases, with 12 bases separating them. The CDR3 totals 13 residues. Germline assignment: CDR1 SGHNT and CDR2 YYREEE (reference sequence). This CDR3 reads CASSADERDTQYF. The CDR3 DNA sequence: TGTGCCAGCAGCGCTGACGAGCGGGATACGCAGTATTTT.

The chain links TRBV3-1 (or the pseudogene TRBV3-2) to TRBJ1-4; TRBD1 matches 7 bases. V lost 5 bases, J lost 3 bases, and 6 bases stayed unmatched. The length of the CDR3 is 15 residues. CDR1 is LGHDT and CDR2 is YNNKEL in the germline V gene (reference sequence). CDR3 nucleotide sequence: TGTGCCAGCAGCATCAGGGGGTTGGCTAATGAAAAACTGTTTTTT. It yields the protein CASSIRGLANEKLFF.

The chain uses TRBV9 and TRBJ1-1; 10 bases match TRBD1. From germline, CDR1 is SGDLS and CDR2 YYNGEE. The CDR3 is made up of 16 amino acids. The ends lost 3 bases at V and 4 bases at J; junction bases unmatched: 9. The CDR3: CASSAQDRGSGTEAFF. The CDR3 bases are TGTGCCAGCAGCGCCCAGGACAGGGGGAGTGGCACTGAAGCTTTCTTT. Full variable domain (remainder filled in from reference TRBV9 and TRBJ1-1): DSGVTQTPKHLITATGQRVTLRCSPRSGDLSVYWYQQSLDQGLQFLIQYYNGEERAKGNILERFSAQQFPDLHSELNLSSLELGDSALYFCASSAQDRGSGTEAFFGQGTRLTVV.

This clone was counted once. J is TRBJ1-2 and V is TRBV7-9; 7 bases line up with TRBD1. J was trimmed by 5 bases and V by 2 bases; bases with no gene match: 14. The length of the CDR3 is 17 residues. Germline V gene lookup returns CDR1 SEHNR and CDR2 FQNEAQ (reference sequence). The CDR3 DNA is TGTGCCAGCAGCTTACGTTCTGGGGGACAGCAATCGTATGGCTACACCTTC. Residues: CASSLRSGGQQSYGYTF.

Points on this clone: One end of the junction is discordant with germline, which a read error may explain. The CDR3: CASSPGSPRTGANVLTF. The CDR3, as DNA: TGTGCCAGCAGCCCCGGTTCCCCCAGGACTGGCGCCAACGTCCTGACTTTC. The chain recombines TRBV7-2 with TRBJ2-6, with D perhaps TRBD2 (5 bases). This CDR3 has 17 residues. Germline V gene lookup returns CDR1 SGHTA and CDR2 FQGNSA.

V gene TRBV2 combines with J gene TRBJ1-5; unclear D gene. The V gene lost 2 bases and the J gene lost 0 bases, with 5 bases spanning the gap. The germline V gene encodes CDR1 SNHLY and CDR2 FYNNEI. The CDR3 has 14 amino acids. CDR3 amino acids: CASSEFHSNQPQHF. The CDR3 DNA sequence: TGTGCCAGCAGTGAATTTCATAGCAATCAGCCCCAGCATTTT. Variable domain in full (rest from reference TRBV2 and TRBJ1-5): EPEVTQTPSHQVTQMGQEVILRCVPISNHLYFYWYRQILGQKVEFLVSFYNNEISEKSEIFDDQFSVERPDGSNFTLKIRSTKLEDSAMYFCASSEFHSNQPQHFGDGTRLSIL.

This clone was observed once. The CDR3 DNA reads TGTGCCAGCAGCTTAGGGGTACTAGTGTTTGAGCAGTTCTTC. Its protein product is CASSLGVLVFEQFF. The chain combines TRBV7-2 with TRBJ2-1, with D perhaps TRBD2 (5 bases). Trimming took 1 base from V and 9 from J, leaving 13 bases between them. Germline values: CDR1 SGHTA, CDR2 FQGNSA. The CDR3 covers 14 residues.

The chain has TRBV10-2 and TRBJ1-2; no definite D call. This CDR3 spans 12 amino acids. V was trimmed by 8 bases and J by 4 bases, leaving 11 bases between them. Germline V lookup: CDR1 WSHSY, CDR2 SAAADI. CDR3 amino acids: CASREGTYGYTF. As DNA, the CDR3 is TGCGCCAGCCGGGAGGGCACCTATGGCTACACCTTC.

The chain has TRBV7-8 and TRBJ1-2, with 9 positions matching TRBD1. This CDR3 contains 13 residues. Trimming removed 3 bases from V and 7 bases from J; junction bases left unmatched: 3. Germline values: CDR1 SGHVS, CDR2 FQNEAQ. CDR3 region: CASSLGTGFGYTF. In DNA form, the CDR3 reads TGTGCCAGCAGCTTGGGGACAGGGTTTGGCTACACCTTC.

In DNA form, the CDR3 reads TGCGCCAGCAGCTTGAACCCCAGGGGAGGCACAGATACGCAGTATTTT. Translating it yields CASSLNPRGGTDTQYF. The rearrangement uses TRBV5-1 and TRBJ2-3; a possible D gene is TRBD1 (6 bases). The CDR3 has 16 amino acids. CDR1 SGHRS and CDR2 YFSETQ come from the germline V gene. Trimming left V 1 base short and J 1 base short, with 13 bases between.

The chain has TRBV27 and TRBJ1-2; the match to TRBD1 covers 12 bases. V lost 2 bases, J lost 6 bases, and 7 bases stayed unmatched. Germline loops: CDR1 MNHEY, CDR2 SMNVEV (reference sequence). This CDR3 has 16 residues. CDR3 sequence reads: CASSLMPGQGADGYTF. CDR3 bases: TGTGCCAGCAGTTTAATGCCGGGACAGGGGGCTGATGGCTACACCTTC.

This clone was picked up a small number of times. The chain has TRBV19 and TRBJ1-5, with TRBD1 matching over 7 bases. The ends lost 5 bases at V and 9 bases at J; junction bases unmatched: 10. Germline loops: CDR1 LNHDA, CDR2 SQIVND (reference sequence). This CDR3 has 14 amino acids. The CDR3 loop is CASSGSGGFLPQHF. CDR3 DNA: TGTGCCAGTAGTGGGTCAGGGGGTTTTTTGCCCCAGCATTTT.

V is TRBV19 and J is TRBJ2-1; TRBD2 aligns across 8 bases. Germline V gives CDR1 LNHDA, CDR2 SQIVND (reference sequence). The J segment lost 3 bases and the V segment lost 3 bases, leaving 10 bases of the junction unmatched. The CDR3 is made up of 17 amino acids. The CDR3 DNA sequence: TGTGCCAGTAGTATTTTCCCTTGGGCGGGGGGCTACAATGAGCAGTTCTTC. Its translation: CASSIFPWAGGYNEQFF. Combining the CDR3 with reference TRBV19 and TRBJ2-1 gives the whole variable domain DGGITQSPKYLFRKEGQNVTLSCEQNLNHDAMYWYRQDPGQGLRLIYYSQIVNDFQKGDIAEGYSVSREKKESFPLTVTSAQKNPTAFYLCASSIFPWAGGYNEQFFGPGTRLTVL.

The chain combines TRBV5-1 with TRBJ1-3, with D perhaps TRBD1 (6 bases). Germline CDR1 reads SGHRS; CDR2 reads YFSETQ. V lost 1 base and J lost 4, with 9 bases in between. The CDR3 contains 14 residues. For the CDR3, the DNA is TGCGCCAGCAGCTTGACAGGGACAGGAAACACCATATATTTT. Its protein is CASSLTGTGNTIYF.

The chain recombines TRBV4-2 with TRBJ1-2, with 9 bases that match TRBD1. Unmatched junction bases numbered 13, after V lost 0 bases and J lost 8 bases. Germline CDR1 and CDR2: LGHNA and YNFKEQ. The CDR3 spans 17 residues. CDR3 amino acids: CASSQEWGQGTYEGYTF. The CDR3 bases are TGTGCCAGCAGCCAAGAATGGGGACAGGGAACCTACGAGGGCTACACCTTC.